The clone carrying this T cell receptor (beta chain) has ten or more counts. Its antigen is not identified. The entry originates in a study of identical twins. Regarding the study as a whole: In beta out-of-frame sequences, the excess sharing between twins was weaker. Out-of-frame alpha sequences common to twins exhibited an excess of low generation probability.

Losses at the gene ends were 6 bases for V and 5 bases for J; bases not matched to a gene: 11. This CDR3 region has 16 residues. Template switching supplied a universal primer site; unique molecular identifiers were carried on the cDNA. TCRdb called the 5' RACE reads again in MiXCR, with one record for every CDR3 protein. The table includes 570,000 or so distinct CDR3 sequences, over 8.5% detected once. This sample was also put to use in a study of yellow fever vaccine responses in identical twins.

Sequenced material: PBMCs. The TCR originated in a woman aged 18-35 years in good health. The rearrangement uses TRBV12-3 or TRBV12-4 and TRBJ1-5, with TRBD1 matching 9 bases. The CDR3 spells CASRLTQGAPDQPQHF. The CDR3, as DNA: TGTGCCAGCAGACTCACACAGGGGGCGCCGGATCAGCCCCAGCATTTT.